This T cell receptor beta chain was recorded in a study of molecular identifiers for immune sequencing clone quantification. This clonotype was observed a handful of times. Each CDR3 protein gets one entry after TCRdb re-called the PCR reads with MiXCR. The sample holds approximately 670,000 distinct CDR3 sequences; approximately 20% are singletons and the top ten take approximately 0.9%. The CDR3 covers 17 residues. Germline CDR1 reads LNHDA; CDR2 reads SQIVND (reference sequence). Trimming cost V 3 bases and J 1 base, with 13 bases left between them. Sequencing used naive CD8+ T cells from blood, with Jurkat cell RNA spiked in. As to subset: FACS-sorted CD8+CD4-CCR7+CD45RA+ naive T cells. The receptor's source is a human donor in good health. Some libraries in this study had Jurkat cell RNA spiked in. The V call is TRBV19, the J call TRBJ1-6, with a possible D match to TRBD1 (6 bases). For the CDR3, the DNA is TGTGCCAGTAGTATGGACCAGGGGTGGTCCTATAATTCACCCCTCCACTTT. Translation gives CASSMDQGWSYNSPLHF.